The 6 T cell receptor beta chains below come from one sample, sequenced in a study of technical replicates of blood from a handful of donors. The table came from immunoSEQ multiplex PCR; TCRdb's copy has only in-frame clones and leaves some out. In the table there are tens of thousands of clones, 93% of which are singletons. Sequencing used T cells isolated from PBMCs. The source of these receptors is a human donor in good health.

The V gene is TRBV4-2, the J gene TRBJ2-2, with 9 bases matching TRBD2. CDR3 length: 17 residues. Germline CDR1 is LGHNA and CDR2 is YNFKEQ. After removal of 0 bases from V and 4 bases from J, the junction contained 6 bases not matched to a gene. CDR3 coding DNA: TGTGCCAGCAGCCAAGATATAGCGGGAGACGGCACCGGGGAGCTGTTTTTT. Protein: CASSQDIAGDGTGELFF.

The V call is TRBV11-2, the J call TRBJ1-2; 10 nucleotides align to TRBD1. This CDR3 contains 14 residues. Losses at the gene ends were 5 bases for V and 8 bases for J; bases not matched to a gene: 8. Germline values: CDR1 SGHAT, CDR2 FQNNGV. For the CDR3, the DNA is TGTGCCAGCAGCGGTGGGGGACAGGGGTACGGCTACACCTTC. This codes for CASSGGGQGYGYTF.

The V gene is TRBV10-2, the J gene TRBJ1-6; weak D call: TRBD1 (5 bases). V lost 5 bases to trimming and J lost 8 bases, with 13 bases between them. The CDR3 loop spans 14 amino acids. Germline loops: CDR1 WSHSY, CDR2 SAAADI. Written as DNA, the CDR3 is TGCGCCAGCAGTTTTAGTACAGGCTATTCACCCCTCCACTTT. Translating gives CASSFSTGYSPLHF.

The V gene is TRBV7-9, the J gene TRBJ2-4; TRBD2 agrees at 8 bases. Germline V gene lookup returns CDR1 SEHNR and CDR2 FQNEAQ (reference sequence). The CDR3 contains 18 residues. V was pared by 7 bases and J by 0 bases, with 14 bases of the junction left unmatched. The CDR3 DNA reads as TGTGCCAGCACGGGGGGGGACGCGGAATCCGTAGCCAAAAACATTCAGTACTTC. It translates to CASTGGDAESVAKNIQYF.

This chain links TRBV29-1 with TRBJ2-2, with 7 bases that match TRBD2. The CDR3 totals 14 residues. Trimming removed 7 bases from V and 0 bases from J; junction bases left unmatched: 5. CDR1 SQVTM and CDR2 ANQGSEA come from the germline V gene. Here the CDR3 reads CSGRSGANTGELFF. CDR3 coding DNA: TGCAGCGGGCGAAGCGGGGCGAACACCGGGGAGCTGTTTTTT.

This rearrangement joins TRBV18 to TRBJ2-7, with 9 nucleotides matching TRBD2. From germline, CDR1 is KGHSH and CDR2 LQKENI. This CDR3 has 15 amino acids. With V trimmed by 0 bases and J by 3 bases, 3 bases remained unmatched. The CDR3 protein is CASSPPSGSYYEQYF. The CDR3 DNA reads TGTGCCAGCTCACCACCTAGCGGGAGTTACTACGAGCAGTACTTC.